This section outlines one TCR beta chain sequence together with its context. CDR1 is SGHRS, CDR2 YFSETQ, per germline. Trimming at V came to 0 bases and at J to 6 bases, leaving 5 bases not matched to a gene. This CDR3 has 14 residues. This sample was included in a study of CD8 T cells in Susac syndrome. cDNA came from roughly 0.5 to 1 ug RNA primed by random hexamers. Using its own MiXCR run on the immunoSEQ multiplex PCR reads, TCRdb lists one record per CDR3 protein. The table has approximately 150,000 distinct CDR3 sequences, 90% to 95% seen once. In blood CD8+ and CD4+ T cells, TCR beta underwent sequencing.

This chain joins TRBV5-1 and TRBJ1-2; 7 positions agree with TRBD1. Material for sequencing was CD4+ T cells from PBMCs. The TCR sequence derives from a human donor in good health. The DNA of the CDR3 is TGCGCCAGCAGCTTGGCCGGGACAGCAGATGGCTACACCTTC. Its translation: CASSLAGTADGYTF.